This T cell receptor (beta chain) was obtained from a study of T cell changes during pregnancy in multiple sclerosis. J was trimmed by 2 bases and V by 6 bases; bases with no gene match: 6. Per germline, CDR1 LGHNT and CDR2 FRNRAP. CDR3 length: 15 residues. The protocol was immunoSEQ multiplex PCR, while the TCRdb copy is restricted to in-frame clones and leaves out a portion. The sample has 30,000 to 35,000 clones, 75% to 95% seen once. The chain links TRBV12-5 to TRBJ2-2, with 7 bases matching TRBD1. The receptor comes from a female donor with multiple sclerosis, enrolled in a pregnancy study. This material consisted of CD8+ T cells from peripheral blood mononuclear cells, taken before pregnancy. DNA of the CDR3: TGTGCTAGTGGCCTTGACAGGGTAAACACCGGGGAGCTGTTTTTT. Its protein is CASGLDRVNTGELFF.